A selection of T cell receptor beta chains follows, all from one sample in a study of Ad26.COV2.S vaccination and SARS-CoV-2 variants. Profiling relied on immunoSEQ multiplex PCR, and the TCRdb table lists in-frame clones only, not all of them. The sample shows some 350,000 clones, 70% to 90% of them seen only once. The sequences come from peripheral blood, collected in a trial of Ad26.COV2.S vaccine versus placebo. The origin of the receptors is a person between 18 and 65 years old who received the Ad26.COV2.S COVID-19 vaccine or a placebo. Each CDR3 is given with its conserved first and last residue. D genes are given only for firm matches.

J gene | D gene | CDR3 length | V gene | CDR3 protein
TRBJ1-1 | TRBD1 | 13 | TRBV7-8 | CASSRDRGSEAFF
TRBJ2-5 | - | 14 | TRBV7-9 | CASTGVGRIETQYF
TRBJ2-2 | - | 14 | TRBV30 | CAWSRDINTGELFF
TRBJ2-3 | - | 13 | TRBV15 | CATTPRFTDTQYF
TRBJ2-1 | TRBD2 | 14 | TRBV5-4 | CASSRTSGSYEQFF
TRBJ2-1 | - | 16 | TRBV7-2 | CASSPEPDPAYNEQFF
TRBJ2-1 | - | 15 | TRBV27 | CASSPPNRRANEQFF
TRBJ1-5 | TRBD1 | 19 | TRBV4-3 | CASSQEVPRETGDNQPQHF
TRBJ1-1 | TRBD1 | 15 | TRBV10-3 | CATVSEGAIGTEAFF
TRBJ1-2 | - | 11 | TRBV20-1 | CSARAGRGYTF
TRBJ2-2 | TRBD1 | 14 | TRBV7-9 | CASSRDSYTGELFF
TRBJ1-5 | TRBD1 | 16 | TRBV28 | CASSLIGRGVNQPQHF
TRBJ2-7 | TRBD1 | 15 | TRBV7-9 | CASSRPPGQSYEQYF
TRBJ2-5 | - | 16 | TRBV10-1 | CASSESRAAAGQTQYF
TRBJ2-4 | - | 18 | TRBV4-1 | CASSQDRDEGVAKNIQYF
TRBJ1-1 | - | 14 | TRBV7-2 | CASSLGGKNTEAFF
TRBJ2-7 | TRBD1 | 13 | TRBV12-3/TRBV12-4 | CASSPGQGYEQYF
TRBJ1-5 | - | 22 | TRBV7-6 | CASSLQRAGGTFPLLSNQPQHF
TRBJ1-5 | - | 15 | TRBV15 | CATSLESGGNQPQHF
TRBJ2-4 | - | 15 | TRBV7-2 | CASSLDRVSKNIQYF
TRBJ2-1 | - | 13 | TRBV20-1 | CSANEGGYNEQFF
TRBJ2-2 | - | 15 | TRBV24-1 | CATSDPRRDTGELFF
TRBJ1-2 | TRBD1 | 16 | TRBV28 | CASSPPGQGLLYGYTF
TRBJ2-3 | TRBD2 | 17 | TRBV9 | CASSRTSGRGNTDTQYF
TRBJ2-3 | TRBD2 | 18 | TRBV28 | CTSSFRMAGGRGTDTQYF
TRBJ1-2 | - | 14 | TRBV5-6 | CASSFKETNYGYTF
TRBJ2-5 | TRBD1 | 12 | TRBV12-3/TRBV12-4 | CASRSEVGQSYF
TRBJ2-3 | - | 14 | TRBV7-2 | CASSLASHTDTQYF
TRBJ1-4 | TRBD1 | 15 | TRBV28 | CASSPGQGVGEKLFF
TRBJ2-1 | - | 14 | TRBV29-1 | CSADRFLQANEQFF
TRBJ2-7 | TRBD2 | 15 | TRBV19 | CASSIGGGRTYEQYF
TRBJ2-2 | TRBD2 | 16 | TRBV28 | CASSFGLAGGAGELFF
TRBJ2-7 | - | 12 | TRBV28 | CASSPAGLEQYF
TRBJ2-1 | - | 13 | TRBV27 | CASSLSSYNEQFF
TRBJ2-1 | - | 9 | TRBV18 | CASSPPQFF
TRBJ2-3 | TRBD2 | 18 | TRBV7-2 | CASSLRAGGLASTDTQYF
TRBJ1-6 | - | 13 | TRBV30 | CAWSGREYSPLHF
TRBJ1-2 | TRBD1 | 14 | TRBV7-2 | CASSPDRGGYGYTF
TRBJ2-4 | TRBD2 | 16 | TRBV7-9 | CASSATSGLAKNIQYF
TRBJ1-3 | TRBD1 | 18 | TRBV4-3 | CASSQDLRTGVVGNTIYF
TRBJ2-7 | TRBD2 | 16 | TRBV4-1 | CASSQGGVAGGYEQYF
TRBJ2-6 | - | 15 | TRBV3-1/TRBV3-2 | CASSQGQPGANVLTF
TRBJ2-2 | - | 16 | TRBV6-2/TRBV6-3 | CASSYLGLAGTGELFF
TRBJ2-7 | TRBD1 | 15 | TRBV5-5 | CASSPTGTDSYEQYF
TRBJ2-7 | TRBD1 | 14 | TRBV27 | CASSLSGGVGGQYF
TRBJ2-1 | - | 14 | TRBV9 | CASSTDGIYNEQFF
TRBJ1-6 | - | 15 | TRBV5-5 | CASSFGPSYNSPLHF
TRBJ2-7 | TRBD1 | 15 | TRBV7-2 | CASSQPRDSSYEQYF
TRBJ2-1 | TRBD2 | 13 | TRBV24-1 | CATSDVTSPRPFF
TRBJ1-2 | - | 12 | TRBV10-3 | CAISESSYGYTF
TRBJ2-1 | - | 14 | TRBV7-2 | CASSLIPGYNEQFF
TRBJ2-3 | TRBD2 | 15 | TRBV7-2 | CASSSPTSGVYTQYF
TRBJ2-3 | TRBD2 | 16 | TRBV9 | CASSVGLAGEGDTQYF
TRBJ2-7 | - | 13 | TRBV28 | CASLKTLSYEQYF
TRBJ1-5 | TRBD1 | 16 | TRBV4-1 | CASSQVETGGNQPQHF